Below, 9 T cell receptor beta chains from the same sample are listed, as sequenced in a study of OX40 agonist ivuxolimab in advanced cancers. TCRdb's table, derived via immunoSEQ multiplex PCR, lists solely in-frame clones and lacks some. The repertoire holds 77,000 or so clones, with more than 80% as singletons. This material consisted of CD4+ or CD8+ T cells sorted from blood, taken in a trial of the OX40 agonist ivuxolimab. The receptors come from an adult with an advanced solid tumor such as melanoma, head and neck, liver or kidney cancer.

This clone was observed a single time. V gene TRBV5-4 combines with J gene TRBJ2-1, with D possibly being TRBD1 or TRBD2 (6 bases each). Germline V gene data show CDR1 as SGHNT and CDR2 as YYREEE (reference sequence). The CDR3 length is 15 residues. Trimming cost V 2 bases and J 0 bases, with 9 bases left between them. CDR3 DNA: TGTGCCAGCAGCTTAGGGGGGCCCTCCTACAATGAGCAGTTCTTC. Encoded protein: CASSLGGPSYNEQFF.

The CDR3, as DNA: TGCGCCAGCAGCCAAGAGGATGGGGCAGGGGGCCGTGGAGGCTACACCTTC. Amino acid sequence: CASSQEDGAGGRGGYTF. The chain links TRBV4-1 to TRBJ1-2, with TRBD1 matching 8 bases. Losses at the gene ends were 0 bases for V and 8 bases for J; bases not matched to a gene: 14. The germline V gene has CDR1 MGHRA and CDR2 YSYEKL. The CDR3 runs 17 residues.

The chain links TRBV6-5 to TRBJ2-1, with 7 bases lining up with TRBD2. Unmatched junction bases numbered 7, after V lost 0 bases and J lost 8 bases. The CDR3 is 15 amino acids. Germline CDR1 MNHEY, CDR2 SVGAGI. The CDR3 here is CASSYSMTSTDEQFF. CDR3 DNA sequence: TGTGCCAGCAGTTACTCGATGACTAGCACGGATGAGCAGTTCTTC.

This clone showed up just a few times. V gene TRBV28 combines with J gene TRBJ2-5, with D perhaps matching TRBD1 or TRBD2 (5 bases each). The germline V gene has CDR1 MDHEN and CDR2 SYDVKM. CDR3 size: 14 residues. The V gene lost 3 bases and the J gene lost 5 bases, with 13 bases spanning the gap. The CDR3 spells CASSFRVWGETQYF. The CDR3, as DNA: TGTGCCAGCAGTTTCAGGGTGTGGGGGGAGACCCAGTACTTC.

This chain links TRBV29-1 with TRBJ2-7; D is undetermined. Trimming stripped 2 bases from V and 4 bases from J, with 9 bases between. Germline V gene sequence: CDR1 SQVTM, CDR2 ANQGSEA. The CDR3 is 12 residues long. The CDR3 region is CSVEKGRYEQYF. The CDR3 nucleotides read TGCAGCGTTGAAAAAGGAAGGTACGAGCAGTACTTC.

The rearrangement links TRBV5-1 to TRBJ1-1; D is undetermined. Germline V gives CDR1 SGHRS, CDR2 YFSETQ. The CDR3 extends over 12 amino acids. V was shortened by 3 bases and J by 8 bases, with 11 bases between the two germline ends. The CDR3 loop reads CASSSEDAEAFF. CDR3 coding DNA: TGCGCCAGCAGCTCGGAGGACGCCGAAGCTTTCTTT.

V gene TRBV30 combines with J gene TRBJ2-7; D is possibly TRBD2 (5 bases). V shed 0 bases and J shed 7 bases, with 10 bases lying between them. The CDR3 is made up of 12 amino acids. Germline CDR1 and CDR2: GTSNPN and SVGIG (reference sequence). This chain's CDR3 is CAWSVISGEQYF. The CDR3 coding sequence is TGTGCCTGGAGTGTCATCTCGGGAGAGCAGTACTTC.

The rearrangement uses TRBV2 and TRBJ1-4, with 7 bases fitting TRBD1. The CDR3 sequence is 15 residues long. The germline V gene has CDR1 SNHLY and CDR2 FYNNEI. J was trimmed by 4 bases and V by 11 bases; bases with no gene match: 13. The CDR3: CAVGAVGTVNEKLFF. The DNA for the CDR3 is TGTGCCGTAGGGGCCGTCGGGACAGTTAATGAAAAACTGTTTTTT.

The rearrangement joins TRBV19 to TRBJ2-2; D gene uncertain. Between the trimmed V and J ends, which lost 7 bases and 1 base, there was a span of 4 bases. The germline V gene encodes CDR1 LNHDA and CDR2 SQIVND (reference sequence). This CDR3 is built from 12 residues. The CDR3 coding sequence is TGTGCCAGTATCCAGAACACCGGGGAGCTGTTTTTT. Amino acid sequence: CASIQNTGELFF. The full variable domain, rest sourced from reference TRBV19 and TRBJ2-2, is DGGITQSPKYLFRKEGQNVTLSCEQNLNHDAMYWYRQDPGQGLRLIYYSQIVNDFQKGDIAEGYSVSREKKESFPLTVTSAQKNPTAFYLCASIQNTGELFFGEGSRLTVL.